Following are 32 T cell receptor beta chains from one sample sequenced in a study of response to subunit inactivated influenza vaccine. Each CDR3 protein is one row after TCRdb ran MiXCR on the RT-PCR reads. The profile shows 750,000 to 850,000 distinct CDR3 sequences, around a sixth of them singletons. The sample in question was PBMCs from blood, obtained 4 to 6 days after vaccination. The receptors were sampled from a man in his fifties or sixties who received an inactivated influenza vaccine.

About this clonotype itself: One end of the junction varies from germline; a read error may be responsible. The chain is built from TRBV7-7 and TRBJ2-2; D perhaps matches TRBD1 (5 bases). Germline-derived CDR1 and CDR2 are SSHAT and FNYEAQ (reference sequence). The CDR3 has 14 residues. The CDR3 protein is CASSKGERTGELFF. Here the CDR3 DNA reads TGTGCTAGCAGCAAAGGGGAAAGGACCGGGGAGCTGTTTTTT. The variable domain in full, completed from reference TRBV7-7 and TRBJ2-2, reads GAGVSQSPRYKVTKRGQDVTLRCDPISSHATLYWYQQALGQGPEFLTYFNYEAQPDKSGLPSDRFSAERPEGSISTLTIQRTEQRDSAMYRCASSKGERTGELFFGEGSRLTVL.

V usage is TRBV7-2 and J usage is TRBJ1-5, with 7 bases lining up with TRBD1. The ends lost 4 bases at V and 7 bases at J; junction bases unmatched: 4. The CDR3 totals 13 residues. Germline lookup yields CDR1 SGHTA and CDR2 FQGNSA. The CDR3 sequence: CASSSQQGQPQHF. The CDR3 nucleotides read TGTGCCAGCAGCTCACAACAGGGGCAGCCCCAGCATTTT. Combining the CDR3 with reference TRBV7-2 and TRBJ1-5 gives the whole variable domain GAGVSQSPSNKVTEKGKDVELRCDPISGHTALYWYRQSLGQGLEFLIYFQGNSAPDKSGLPSDRFSAERTGGSVSTLTIQRTQQEDSAVYLCASSSQQGQPQHFGDGTRLSIL.

This rearrangement joins TRBV12-3 or TRBV12-4 to TRBJ2-5; a weak D match, TRBD2 (5 bases). V lost 6 bases, J lost 1 base, and 12 bases lay in between. This CDR3 spans 14 amino acids. The CDR3 here is CASRLGGSQETQYF. The CDR3 DNA reads as TGTGCCAGCAGGCTCGGCGGGTCCCAAGAGACCCAGTACTTC.

The chain combines TRBV29-1 with TRBJ1-2; tentative D call: TRBD1 (6 bases). V shed 3 bases and J shed 2 bases, with 13 bases lying between them. This CDR3 is built from 14 residues. Germline lookup yields CDR1 SQVTM and CDR2 ANQGSEA. The CDR3 nucleotides are TGCAGCGTTGACCAGCACAGGGAGAACTATGGCTACACCTTC. It translates to CSVDQHRENYGYTF.

This clonotype was counted many times. The chain employs TRBV6-2 or TRBV6-3 and TRBJ2-4, with D unresolved. The CDR3 length is 13 residues. Trimming took 0 bases from V and 9 from J, leaving 9 bases between them. Germline V gives CDR1 MNHEY, CDR2 SVGEGT. CDR3 residues: CASSYSPSGIQYF. The CDR3 bases are TGTGCCAGCAGTTACTCGCCTAGTGGCATTCAGTACTTC.

This clonotype turned up a few times. The rearrangement links TRBV6-2 or TRBV6-3 to TRBJ1-4; weak D call: TRBD1 (5 bases). CDR3 length equals 13 residues. V lost 2 bases and J 8 bases, leaving 9 bases between the germline ends. Germline V gives CDR1 MNHEY, CDR2 SVGEGT. Here the CDR3 DNA reads TGTGCCAGCAGTTACCCCGGGGGAGAAAAACTGTTTTTT. The encoded protein is CASSYPGGEKLFF.

This clonotype was observed at least ten times. This chain uses TRBV28 with TRBJ2-1; 7 bases match TRBD2. Trimming removed 3 bases from V and 10 bases from J; junction bases left unmatched: 15. Looked up from germline, CDR1 is MDHEN and CDR2 is SYDVKM. This CDR3 has 16 amino acids. The chain's CDR3 is CASSFGGTYLGGEQFF. CDR3 DNA sequence: TGTGCCAGCAGTTTTGGAGGGACCTACCTCGGGGGGGAGCAGTTCTTC.

This clonotype occurred a few times. The rearrangement joins TRBV7-8 to TRBJ2-1; D gene uncertain. V was pared by 5 bases and J by 9 bases, with 14 bases between. The CDR3 has 13 amino acids. The germline CDR1 and CDR2 sequences are SGHVS and FQNEAQ. The CDR3 DNA follows: TGTGCCAGCAGCCACCTCGGTTCGGGTGAGCAGTTCTTC. Its translation is CASSHLGSGEQFF.

In its sample, this clonotype was seen many times. The chain employs TRBV20-1 and TRBJ2-1, with D uncertain. This CDR3 contains 14 residues. Trimming cost V 6 bases and J 2 bases, with 14 bases left between them. Per germline, CDR1 DFQATT and CDR2 SNEGSKA (reference sequence). The CDR3 here is CSASHYSAYNEQFF. The CDR3, as DNA: TGCAGTGCGAGCCATTACTCTGCCTACAATGAGCAGTTCTTC.

This rearrangement joins TRBV20-1 to TRBJ2-7, with 8 bases matching TRBD2. This CDR3 contains 13 residues. CDR1 is DFQATT and CDR2 is SNEGSKA in the germline V gene (reference sequence). J lost 1 base, V lost 7 bases, and 6 bases had no gene match. CDR3 protein: CSGGAGASYEQYF. In DNA, the CDR3 is TGCAGTGGGGGAGCGGGGGCTTCCTACGAGCAGTACTTC.

The rearrangement joins TRBV5-4 to TRBJ2-4, with D unclear. V lost 9 bases and J 1 base, leaving 11 bases between the germline ends. Germline V gene data show CDR1 as SGHNT and CDR2 as YYREEE (reference sequence). This CDR3 is 13 amino acids long. DNA for the CDR3: TGTGCCACCTCAGATGCGGCCAAAAACATTCAGTACTTC. Amino acids: CATSDAAKNIQYF. The whole variable domain, filled in from reference TRBV5-4 and TRBJ2-4, reads ETGVTQSPTHLIKTRGQQVTLRCSSQSGHNTVSWYQQALGQGPQFIFQYYREEENGRGNFPPRFSGLQFPNYSSELNVNALELDDSALYLCATSDAAKNIQYFGAGTRLSVL.

The gene calls are TRBV5-1 and TRBJ1-1; D is unresolved. Germline V gene lookup returns CDR1 SGHRS and CDR2 YFSETQ. The CDR3 runs to 13 residues. V lost 2 bases and J 8 bases, leaving 13 bases between the germline ends. The chain's CDR3 is CASSFSLGGEAFF. The CDR3 DNA reads TGCGCCAGCAGCTTCTCCCTGGGTGGGGAAGCTTTCTTT.

The chain employs TRBV11-2 and TRBJ2-7; D uncertain. The CDR3 covers 14 residues. Germline-derived CDR1 and CDR2 are SGHAT and FQNNGV. Trimming removed 3 bases from V and 5 bases from J, with 14 bases in between. CDR3 sequence: CASSFRSVSDEQYF. The CDR3 DNA follows: TGTGCCAGCAGCTTCCGGTCGGTGTCGGACGAGCAGTACTTC.

This clonotype was seen a single time. The rearrangement links TRBV11-2 to TRBJ2-5, with no clear D. Germline loops: CDR1 SGHAT, CDR2 FQNNGV. This CDR3 is 15 amino acids long. Trimming left V 1 base short and J 4 bases short, with 13 bases between. The CDR3: CASSLGRLNGETQYF. CDR3 DNA sequence: TGTGCCAGCAGCTTAGGTCGTTTGAACGGAGAGACCCAGTACTTC.

The rearrangement joins TRBV10-3 to TRBJ2-3, with TRBD2 identical over 10 bases. CDR1 and CDR2 (germline): ENHRY, SYGVKD. The CDR3 is made up of 15 amino acids. V trimming: 8 bases; J trimming: 2 bases; junction bases outside the gene matches: 7. Here the CDR3 DNA reads TGTGCCATCCGCCCTAGCGGGGGCCTCACAGATACGCAGTATTTT. It translates to CAIRPSGGLTDTQYF.

The CDR3 coding sequence is TGTGCCAGCAGCTGGTCTATGGCGGGGGGCACAGATACGCAGTATTTT. The encoded protein is CASSWSMAGGTDTQYF. V and J are TRBV5-6 and TRBJ2-3, with 7 bases that match TRBD2. The CDR3 runs 16 residues. From germline, CDR1 is SGHDT and CDR2 YYEEEE. With V trimmed by 3 bases and J by 1 base, 8 bases remained unmatched. The full variable domain, its missing parts supplied by reference TRBV5-6 and TRBJ2-3, is DAGVTQSPTHLIKTRGQQVTLRCSPKSGHDTVSWYQQALGQGPQFIFQYYEEEERQRGNFPDRFSGHQFPNYSSELNVNALLLGDSALYLCASSWSMAGGTDTQYFGPGTRLTVL.

This clonotype was found many times. The chain joins TRBV20-1 to TRBJ2-2; D not certain. Germline CDR1 reads DFQATT; CDR2 reads SNEGSKA (reference sequence). The CDR3 totals 14 residues. V dropped 7 bases and J dropped 1 base, with 13 bases sitting between them. The CDR3 here is CSVLPGGNTGELFF. The CDR3 nucleotides are TGCAGTGTACTCCCGGGCGGGAACACCGGGGAGCTGTTTTTT.

This clonotype came up many times. The chain uses TRBV20-1 and TRBJ2-5; the D is unclear. CDR3 length: 14 residues. Per germline, CDR1 DFQATT and CDR2 SNEGSKA (reference sequence). Trimming removed 2 bases at V and 5 bases at J, with 15 bases between. This CDR3 reads CSARYVYPRETQYF. Written as DNA, the CDR3 is TGCAGTGCTAGATATGTCTACCCCAGGGAGACCCAGTACTTC.

This clonotype was detected a few times. The chain employs TRBV10-3 and TRBJ2-1; D possibly corresponds to TRBD2 (6 bases). Germline V gene lookup returns CDR1 ENHRY and CDR2 SYGVKD. The V end was cut by 10 bases, the J end by 10 bases, with 20 bases between. This CDR3 has 13 residues. The CDR3 reads CATSNMEGPEQFF. CDR3 bases: TGTGCCACTTCTAATATGGAGGGACCAGAGCAGTTCTTC.

The chain is built from TRBV7-2 and TRBJ1-3; the D gene is possibly TRBD1 (6 bases). The CDR3 spans 15 residues. CDR1 and CDR2 from the germline V gene are SGHTA and FQGNSA. Trimming removed 4 bases from V and 11 bases from J, with 21 bases in between. DNA of the CDR3: TGTGCCAGCAGCTCTAGGGAAGGGGGGCACTTCGCCATATATTTT. As protein: CASSSREGGHFAIYF.

This clonotype appeared a few times. This sequence joins TRBV20-1 and TRBJ2-1, with 9 bases aligning to TRBD2. Trimming took 8 bases from V and 12 from J; bases not matched to a gene: 17. The CDR3 extends over 14 amino acids. Germline V gene data show CDR1 as DFQATT and CDR2 as SNEGSKA (reference sequence). As DNA, the CDR3 is TGCAGTCCAACCACGGGACACCCGACTAGCGGGCAGTTCTTC. Its protein product is CSPTTGHPTSGQFF.

This clonotype was seen a handful of times. The chain employs TRBV6-1 and TRBJ2-1; no definite D call. The germline V gene encodes CDR1 MNHNS and CDR2 SASEGT. The CDR3 loop spans 14 amino acids. The ends were cut back, 5 bases at V and 0 bases at J, with 8 bases in the middle. The CDR3 spells CASSQLASYNEQFF. The CDR3 region has the DNA TGTGCCAGCAGTCAACTGGCCTCCTACAATGAGCAGTTCTTC.

The chain joins TRBV25-1 to TRBJ2-5; 8 bases fit TRBD1. There are 13 residues in the CDR3. Germline CDR1 is MGHDK and CDR2 is SYGVNS. The ends lost 7 bases at V and 4 bases at J; junction bases unmatched: 5. DNA of the CDR3: TGTGCCAGCAATACAGGGGGTGGAGAGACCCAGTACTTC. It yields the protein CASNTGGGETQYF.

In this sample, this clonotype turned up many times. The genes are TRBV28 and TRBJ1-3, with D uncertain. The ends were cut back, 2 bases at V and 0 bases at J, with 5 bases in the middle. Germline CDR1 MDHEN, CDR2 SYDVKM. The length of the CDR3 is 14 residues. CDR3 sequence (DNA): TGTGCCAGCAGTTTAAGCGGCTCTGGAAACACCATATATTTT. Translated, it gives CASSLSGSGNTIYF.

This chain links TRBV29-1 with TRBJ2-7, with no clear D. Germline CDR1 and CDR2: SQVTM and ANQGSEA. The CDR3 sequence is 14 residues long. The V end lost 3 bases, the J end lost 0 bases, and 12 bases lay between the germline ends. The CDR3 DNA reads as TGCAGCGTTGATGACCCCCTTGGCTCCTACGAGCAGTACTTC. It translates to CSVDDPLGSYEQYF.

This chain links TRBV6-2 or TRBV6-3 with TRBJ1-2; D gene uncertain. The CDR3 spans 12 residues. V was pared by 6 bases and J by 7 bases, with 12 bases between. Germline V gene data show CDR1 as MNHEY and CDR2 as SVGEGT. The chain's CDR3 is CASRRGPGGYTF. Here the CDR3 DNA reads TGTGCCAGCAGACGCGGGCCCGGTGGCTACACCTTC.

This clonotype showed up just a few times. The V and J genes are TRBV27 and TRBJ2-1; TRBD2 matches 9 bases. CDR1 and CDR2 from the germline V gene are MNHEY and SMNVEV (reference sequence). V shed 0 bases, J shed 8 bases, and the junction held 5 bases outside the gene matches. CDR3 length: 15 amino acids. CDR3 sequence: CASSLSGTSSYEQFF. CDR3 coding DNA: TGTGCCAGCAGTTTATCGGGGACTAGCTCATATGAGCAGTTCTTC.

The chain carries TRBV10-3 and TRBJ1-5; TRBD1 is a possible D gene (5 bases). From germline, CDR1 is ENHRY and CDR2 SYGVKD. The CDR3 has 17 residues. V lost 0 bases and J lost 3, with 15 bases in between. CDR3: CAISESRGNGNNQPQHF. The CDR3 DNA reads TGTGCCATCAGTGAGTCCCGGGGGAATGGGAACAATCAGCCCCAGCATTTT.

The J gene is TRBJ2-7, the V gene TRBV11-2; TRBD1 might be the D (6 bases). The germline V gene has CDR1 SGHAT and CDR2 FQNNGV. Trimming took 5 bases from V and 6 from J, leaving 17 bases between them. This CDR3 comprises 14 residues. The CDR3 here is CASSPLQNRVEQYF. Here the CDR3 DNA reads TGTGCCAGCAGCCCTTTGCAAAACAGGGTCGAGCAGTACTTC.

The V and J genes are TRBV29-1 and TRBJ2-3; 7 positions agree with TRBD1. From germline, CDR1 is SQVTM and CDR2 ANQGSEA. The junction had 7 bases not matched to a gene; V was cut back by 8 bases and J by 2 bases. The CDR3 is 13 amino acids. CDR3 bases: TGCAGCCATGACAGGGTAGACACAGATACGCAGTATTTT. Amino acids: CSHDRVDTDTQYF.

As concerns this clonotype: It may be a read error: a sequence one base away is much more abundant. This chain links TRBV29-1 with TRBJ2-7; D remains unclear. V shed 6 bases and J shed 2 bases, with 14 bases lying between them. There are 13 residues in the CDR3. Per germline, CDR1 SQVTM and CDR2 ANQGSEA. The CDR3 is CSVDFHGAYEQYF. Here the CDR3 DNA reads TGCAGCGTGGATTTTCATGGGGCCTACGAGCAGTACTTC.

This chain links TRBV7-6 with TRBJ1-2; the D gene is possibly TRBD1 (5 bases). CDR3 length: 13 amino acids. The germline V and J ends were trimmed by 8 bases and 8 bases, with 18 bases remaining between them. Per germline, CDR1 SGHVS and CDR2 FNYEAQ. DNA of the CDR3: TGTGCCAGCGGTCCTACCCTGACAGAAGGCTACACCTTC. It yields the protein CASGPTLTEGYTF. Full variable domain (remainder filled in from reference TRBV7-6 and TRBJ1-2): GAGVSQSPRYKVTKRGQDVALRCDPISGHVSLYWYRQALGQGPEFLTYFNYEAQQDKSGLPNDRFSAERPEGSISTLTIQRTEQRDSAMYRCASGPTLTEGYTFGSGTRLTVV.